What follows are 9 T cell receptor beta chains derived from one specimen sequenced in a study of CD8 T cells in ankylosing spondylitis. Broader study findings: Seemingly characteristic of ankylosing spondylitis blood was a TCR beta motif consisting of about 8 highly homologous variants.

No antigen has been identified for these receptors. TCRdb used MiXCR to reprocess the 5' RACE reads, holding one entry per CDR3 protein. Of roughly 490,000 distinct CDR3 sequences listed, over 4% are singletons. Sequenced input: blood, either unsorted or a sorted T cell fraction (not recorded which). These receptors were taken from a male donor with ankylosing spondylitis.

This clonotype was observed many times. The CDR3 spells CASSLAGQGITEAFF. The DNA for the CDR3 is TGCGCCAGCAGCTTGGCTGGACAGGGGATCACTGAAGCTTTCTTT. The rearrangement joins TRBV5-1 to TRBJ1-1; 9 bases match TRBD1. Germline CDR1 and CDR2: SGHRS and YFSETQ. J lost 4 bases, V lost 0 bases, and 4 bases had no gene match. The CDR3 consists of 15 residues.

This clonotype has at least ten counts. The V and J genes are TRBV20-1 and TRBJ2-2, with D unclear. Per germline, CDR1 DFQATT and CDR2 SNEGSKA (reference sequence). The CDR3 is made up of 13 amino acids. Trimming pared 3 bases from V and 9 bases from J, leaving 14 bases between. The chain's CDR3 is CSASTAGFRELFF. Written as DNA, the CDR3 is TGCAGTGCTAGCACCGCCGGCTTCCGGGAGCTGTTTTTT.

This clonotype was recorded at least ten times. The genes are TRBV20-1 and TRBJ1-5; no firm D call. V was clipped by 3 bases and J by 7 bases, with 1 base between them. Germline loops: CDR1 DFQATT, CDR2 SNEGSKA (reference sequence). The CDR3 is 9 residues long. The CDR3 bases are TGCAGTGCTAGCCAGCCCCAGCATTTT. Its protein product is CSASQPQHF.

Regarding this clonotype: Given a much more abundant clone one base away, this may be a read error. This chain's CDR3 is CAISEPQGAGGTQYF. The DNA of the CDR3 is TGTGCCATCAGTGAGCCACAGGGGGCCGGGGGGACCCAGTACTTC. V and J are TRBV10-3 and TRBJ2-5; 9 nucleotides line up with TRBD1. Germline CDR1 is ENHRY and CDR2 is SYGVKD. The ends lost 2 bases at V and 7 bases at J; junction bases unmatched: 8. The CDR3 is 15 amino acids.

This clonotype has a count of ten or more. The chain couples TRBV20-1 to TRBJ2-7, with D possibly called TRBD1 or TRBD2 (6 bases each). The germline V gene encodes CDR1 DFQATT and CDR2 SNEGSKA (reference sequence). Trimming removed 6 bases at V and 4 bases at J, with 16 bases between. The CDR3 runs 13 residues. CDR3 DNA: TGCAGTGCAGGAGGGGGGAGGAGGTACGAGCAGTACTTC. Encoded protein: CSAGGGRRYEQYF.

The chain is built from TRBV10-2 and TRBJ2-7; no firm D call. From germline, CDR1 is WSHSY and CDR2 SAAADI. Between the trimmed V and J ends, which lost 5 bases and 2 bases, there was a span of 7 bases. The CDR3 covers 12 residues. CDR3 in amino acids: CASSQDPYEQYF. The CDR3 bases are TGCGCCAGCAGTCAGGACCCCTACGAGCAGTACTTC.

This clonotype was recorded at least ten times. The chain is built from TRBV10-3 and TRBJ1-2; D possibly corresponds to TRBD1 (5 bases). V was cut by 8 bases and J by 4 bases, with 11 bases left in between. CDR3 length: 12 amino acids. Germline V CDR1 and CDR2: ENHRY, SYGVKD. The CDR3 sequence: CAIGRGGYGYTF. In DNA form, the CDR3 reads TGTGCCATCGGACGTGGGGGCTATGGCTACACCTTC.

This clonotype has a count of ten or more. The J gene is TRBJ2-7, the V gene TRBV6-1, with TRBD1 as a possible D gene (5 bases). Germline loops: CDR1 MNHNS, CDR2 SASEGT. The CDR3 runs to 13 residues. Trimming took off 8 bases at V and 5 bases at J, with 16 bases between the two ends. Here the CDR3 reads CASSRQRTNEQYF. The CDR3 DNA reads TGTGCCAGCTCAAGACAGAGGACGAACGAGCAGTACTTC.

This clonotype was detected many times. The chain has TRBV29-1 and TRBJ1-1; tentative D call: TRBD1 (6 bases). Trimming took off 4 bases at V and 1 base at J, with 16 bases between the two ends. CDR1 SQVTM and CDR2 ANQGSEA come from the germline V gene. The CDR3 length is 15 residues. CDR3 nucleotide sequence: TGCAGCGTTGTCTACGCAGGGGCCACGAACACTGAAGCTTTCTTT. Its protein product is CSVVYAGATNTEAFF.